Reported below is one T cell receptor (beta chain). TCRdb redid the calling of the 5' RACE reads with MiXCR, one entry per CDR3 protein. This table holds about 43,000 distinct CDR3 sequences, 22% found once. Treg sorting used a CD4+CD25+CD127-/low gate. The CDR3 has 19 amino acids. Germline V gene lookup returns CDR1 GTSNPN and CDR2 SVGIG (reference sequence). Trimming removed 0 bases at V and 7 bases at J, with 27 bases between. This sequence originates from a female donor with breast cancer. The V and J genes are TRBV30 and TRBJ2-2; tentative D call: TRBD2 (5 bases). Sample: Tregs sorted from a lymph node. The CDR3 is CAWSVPIGKREWQGGELFF. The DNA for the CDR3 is TGTGCCTGGAGTGTACCTATTGGGAAACGGGAATGGCAAGGCGGGGAGCTGTTTTTT. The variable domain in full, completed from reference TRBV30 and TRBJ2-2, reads SQTIHQWPATLVQPVGSPLSLECTVEGTSNPNLYWYRQAAGRGLQLLFYSVGIGQISSEVPQNLSASRPQDRQFILSSKKLLLSDSGFYLCAWSVPIGKREWQGGELFFGEGSRLTVL.